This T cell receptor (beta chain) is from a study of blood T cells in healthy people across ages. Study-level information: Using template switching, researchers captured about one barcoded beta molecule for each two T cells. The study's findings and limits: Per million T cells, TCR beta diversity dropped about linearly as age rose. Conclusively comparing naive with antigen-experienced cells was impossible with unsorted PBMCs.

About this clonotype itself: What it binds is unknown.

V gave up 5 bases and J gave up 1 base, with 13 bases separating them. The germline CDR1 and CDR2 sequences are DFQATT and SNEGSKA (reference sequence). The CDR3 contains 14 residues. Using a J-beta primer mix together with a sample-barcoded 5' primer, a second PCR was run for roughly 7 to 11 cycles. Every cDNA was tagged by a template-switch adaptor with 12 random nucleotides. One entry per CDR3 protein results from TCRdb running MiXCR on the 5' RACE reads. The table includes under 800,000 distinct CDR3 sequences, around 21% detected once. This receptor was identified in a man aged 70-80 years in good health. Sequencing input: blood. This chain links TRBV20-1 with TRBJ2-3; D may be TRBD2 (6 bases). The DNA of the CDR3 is TGCAGTGCTTCCTTGGGGGGACGCACAGATACGCAGTATTTT. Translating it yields CSASLGGRTDTQYF.